The clone carrying this TCR beta chain was picked up many times. This record comes from a study of identical twins. The CDR3 has 15 residues. Per the germline V gene, CDR1 is SGHTA and CDR2 is FQGNSA. The V end was cut by 5 bases, the J end by 0 bases, with 13 bases between. TCRdb recomputed calls from the 5' RACE reads with MiXCR, one row per CDR3 protein. The profile shows hundreds of thousands of distinct CDR3 sequences, 8.6% of them singletons. These data were likewise used in another study, on yellow fever vaccine responses in identical twins.

This TCR was recovered from a woman aged 18-29 years in good health. The chain uses TRBV7-2 and TRBJ1-1; D is uncertain. Material for sequencing was PBMCs. The CDR3, as DNA: TGTGCCAGCAGCGCCTTGTGGGCCTTGAACACTGAAGCTTTCTTT. Translation: CASSALWALNTEAFF.